One and the same sample provided the 8 T cell receptor beta chains below, sequenced in a study of T cells expressing NK-cell markers. For each CDR3 protein, TCRdb gives one entry from its re-call of the 5' RACE reads, without DNA. There are fewer than 400,000 distinct CDR3 sequences in the sample, with 5.2% held by the top ten. Sequenced material: blood T cells: a sorted CD56 or NKG2C T cell subset, CD4+ or CD8+ T cells, or bulk PBMC T cells (not recorded which). These receptors were obtained from a man aged 18-75 years in good health.

CDR3 residues: CASSLAGPVGGGHYEQYF. This chain links TRBV7-2 with TRBJ2-7; TCRdb names TRBD2, which stays unverified in the absence of DNA. The CDR3 runs 18 residues. The germline CDR1 and CDR2 sequences are SGHTA and FQGNSA.

V usage is TRBV7-2 and J usage is TRBJ2-2. Germline V gives CDR1 SGHTA, CDR2 FQGNSA. The CDR3 is 14 residues long. CDR3 sequence reads: CASEVRSNTGELFF.

The chain recombines TRBV5-1 with TRBJ1-4; absent DNA, TCRdb's TRBD1 call cannot be checked. CDR1 SGHRS and CDR2 YFSETQ come from the germline V gene. This CDR3 has 15 amino acids. Here the CDR3 reads CASSAVQGIGEKLFF.

The chain couples TRBV15 to TRBJ1-5. This CDR3 comprises 14 residues. Looked up from germline, CDR1 is LNHNV and CDR2 is YYDKDF (reference sequence). The CDR3 here is CATSRAERNQPQHF.

The chain has TRBV6-5 and TRBJ2-1. Germline lookup yields CDR1 MNHEY and CDR2 SVGAGI. This CDR3 has 14 amino acids. CDR3 loop: CASSSSPSYNEQFF.

The gene calls are TRBV5-1 and TRBJ1-1. Germline lookup yields CDR1 SGHRS and CDR2 YFSETQ. The CDR3 loop spans 17 amino acids. The CDR3 spells CASRGEAGYGKNTEAFF.

The V and J genes are TRBV12-3 or TRBV12-4 and TRBJ2-1; TCRdb selects TRBD1, and the lack of DNA leaves this call unchecked. This CDR3 has 15 residues. The chain's CDR3 is CASSFRTGNWNEQFF.

The chain couples TRBV5-1 to TRBJ2-7; lacking DNA, the TRBD2 call made by TCRdb goes unchecked. The CDR3 runs 11 residues. The germline gives CDR1 SGHRS, CDR2 YFSETQ. CDR3: CASSREGPQYF.